The clone carrying this T cell receptor beta chain showed up many times. This record comes from a study of T cell repertoires in cytomegalovirus infection. V was clipped by 3 bases and J by 4 bases; unmatched bases: 2. Germline values: CDR1 SGHTA, CDR2 FQGNSA. The CDR3 loop spans 15 amino acids. TCRdb fed the reads into MiXCR, producing one record per CDR3 protein. The sample carries about 240,000 distinct CDR3 sequences, 5% to 8.5% recorded once. V is TRBV7-2 and J is TRBJ2-1, with 11 bases fitting TRBD2. The clonotype comes from a human donor in good health (CMV status not recorded). Some clones in this sample may be carry-over from other donors' samples. Sample: PBMCs. CDR3 DNA: TGTGCCAGCAGCTTTAGCGGGGGGGCATACAATGAGCAGTTCTTC. Translating it yields CASSFSGGAYNEQFF.